The 18 T cell receptor beta chains in this list originate from one sample, sequenced in a study of long-term antiretroviral therapy in people with HIV. Version v3.0 of the immunoSEQ assay was performed at survey level. Using immunoSEQ multiplex PCR, the repertoire was profiled, and TCRdb retains in-frame clones only, with some absent. The sample has about 28,000 clones, roughly 84% seen once. The specimen was unsorted PBMCs, collected 0.4 years after starting antiretroviral therapy. Source of these receptors: a man younger than 35 with HIV.

The chain couples TRBV5-5 to TRBJ2-1, with D unclear. The CDR3 runs 13 residues. Germline V CDR1 and CDR2: SGHKS, YYEKEE (reference sequence). V lost 1 base to trimming and J lost 10 bases, with 12 bases between them. CDR3 sequence: CASSLWRPGEQFF. CDR3 nucleotide sequence: TGTGCCAGCAGCTTGTGGAGACCTGGGGAGCAGTTCTTC.

This clone has just one count. The chain combines TRBV6-4 with TRBJ1-1; a weak D match, TRBD1 (6 bases). Germline CDR1 and CDR2: MRHNA and SNTAGT. V lost 0 bases and J 4 bases, leaving 9 bases between the germline ends. The CDR3 spans 14 residues. This CDR3 is CASSDSNRATEAFF. The DNA of the CDR3 is TGTGCCAGCAGTGACTCTAACAGGGCCACTGAAGCTTTCTTT.

This clone showed up just once. The CDR3 DNA reads as TGTGCCAGTAGGATCAGTCTACTTTCAAACTATGGCTACACCTTC. Its translation: CASRISLLSNYGYTF. The chain recombines TRBV19 with TRBJ1-2; D is undetermined. The CDR3 contains 15 residues. The V gene's germline CDR1 is LNHDA and CDR2 SQIVND (reference sequence). Trimming cost V 6 bases and J 2 bases, with 16 bases left between them.

This clone is labeled as medium-sized. The chain recombines TRBV7-9 with TRBJ2-7; no firm D call. Per the germline V gene, CDR1 is SEHNR and CDR2 is FQNEAQ (reference sequence). This CDR3 is built from 12 residues. The ends were cut back, 1 base at V and 5 bases at J, with 6 bases in the middle. For the CDR3, the DNA is TGTGCCAGCAGCTTAGGTGCTAACGAGCAGTACTTC. It encodes CASSLGANEQYF.

The chain links TRBV2 to TRBJ1-2, with D tentatively TRBD1 (6 bases). V dropped 4 bases and J dropped 4 bases, with 16 bases sitting between them. CDR3 length: 15 residues. The germline gives CDR1 SNHLY, CDR2 FYNNEI. The CDR3 bases are TGTGCCAGCAGTGCCCCTGCTACAGGGATCTATGGCTACACCTTC. This translates into CASSAPATGIYGYTF.

V gene TRBV12-5 combines with J gene TRBJ1-5; tentatively, D is TRBD1 (5 bases). This CDR3 comprises 15 residues. V was shortened by 5 bases and J by 4 bases, with 15 bases between the two germline ends. Germline V gene sequence: CDR1 LGHNT, CDR2 FRNRAP. This CDR3 reads CASGPENRRNQPQHF. Here the CDR3 DNA reads TGTGCTAGTGGTCCCGAGAACAGGAGAAATCAGCCCCAGCATTTT.

CDR3 nucleotides: TGTGCCAGCAGGGGGACTAGCGGGATCTACAATGAGCAGTTCTTC. Residues: CASRGTSGIYNEQFF. The V and J genes are TRBV6-5 and TRBJ2-1; TRBD2 matches 13 bases. The germline V gene has CDR1 MNHEY and CDR2 SVGAGI. The V segment lost 6 bases and the J segment 3 bases; nucleotides outside the gene matches: 2. This CDR3 is 15 amino acids long.

This clone was observed a single time. The chain employs TRBV2 and TRBJ1-1, with D maybe TRBD1 (6 bases). Trimming stripped 4 bases from V and 1 base from J, with 7 bases between. The germline CDR1 and CDR2 sequences are SNHLY and FYNNEI. The CDR3 is 13 residues long. The CDR3 sequence is CASSADRNTEAFF. As DNA, the CDR3 is TGTGCCAGCAGTGCGGACAGGAACACTGAAGCTTTCTTT.

The chain recombines TRBV4-3 with TRBJ2-7; TRBD1 matches 12 bases. The J segment lost 4 bases and the V segment lost 0 bases, leaving 10 bases of the junction unmatched. The germline CDR1 and CDR2 sequences are LGHNA and YSLEER. This CDR3 is 18 amino acids long. CDR3 in DNA: TGCGCCAGCAGCCAAGACGGGGACGGGGGACAGGGGGCATACGAGCAGTACTTC. It yields the protein CASSQDGDGGQGAYEQYF.

The chain carries TRBV9 and TRBJ2-7; TRBD2 aligns across 10 bases. Germline CDR1 and CDR2: SGDLS and YYNGEE. The CDR3 contains 17 residues. The V segment lost 0 bases and the J segment 9 bases; nucleotides outside the gene matches: 15. The CDR3 reads CASSVDTGLAGGELQYF. Written as DNA, the CDR3 is TGTGCCAGCAGCGTAGATACCGGATTAGCGGGAGGCGAACTGCAGTACTTC. Using reference TRBV9 and TRBJ2-7 for the parts outside the CDR3, the full variable domain is DSGVTQTPKHLITATGQRVTLRCSPRSGDLSVYWYQQSLDQGLQFLIQYYNGEERAKGNILERFSAQQFPDLHSELNLSSLELGDSALYFCASSVDTGLAGGELQYFGPGTRLTVT.

The chain couples TRBV9 to TRBJ1-5; D unclear. Looked up from germline, CDR1 is SGDLS and CDR2 is YYNGEE. The V end lost 6 bases, the J end lost 3 bases, and 13 bases lay between the germline ends. The length of the CDR3 is 14 residues. CDR3 in DNA: TGTGCCAGCAACCCAGGAGGATCCAATCAGCCCCAGCATTTT. This gives the protein CASNPGGSNQPQHF.

The chain couples TRBV7-6 to TRBJ2-7, with no clear D. The CDR3 length is 13 residues. From germline, CDR1 is SGHVS and CDR2 FNYEAQ. Trimming pared 4 bases from V and 5 bases from J, leaving 12 bases between. For the CDR3, the DNA is TGTGCCAGCAGCTCCTCGGGTGGGGACGAGCAGTACTTC. It codes for CASSSSGGDEQYF.

The rearrangement uses TRBV6-6 and TRBJ1-2; D gene uncertain. Trimming cost V 4 bases and J 0 bases, with 12 bases left between them. The CDR3 has 15 residues. Germline CDR1 MNHNY, CDR2 SVGAGI (reference sequence). CDR3 bases: TGTGCCAGCAGTTCACGACGGGAAGCTAACTATGGCTACACCTTC. Protein: CASSSRREANYGYTF.

The rearrangement links TRBV14 to TRBJ1-1; no clear D. Trimming cost V 0 bases and J 0 bases, with 2 bases left between them. This CDR3 spans 13 amino acids. The germline V gene encodes CDR1 SGHDN and CDR2 FVKESK. The CDR3: CASSQDLNTEAFF. In DNA, the CDR3 is TGTGCCAGCAGCCAAGATTTGAACACTGAAGCTTTCTTT.

The V call is TRBV29-1, the J call TRBJ2-7; the D gene is possibly TRBD2 (6 bases). V was trimmed by 7 bases and J by 5 bases, leaving 15 bases between them. Germline V gene lookup returns CDR1 SQVTM and CDR2 ANQGSEA. The CDR3 is 12 residues long. The CDR3 nucleotides are TGCAGCGGGACTACGATCCTAGACGAGCAGTACTTC. This sequence encodes CSGTTILDEQYF.

The chain recombines TRBV25-1 with TRBJ2-6; 7 nucleotides align to TRBD1. CDR1 is MGHDK, CDR2 SYGVNS, per germline. After removal of 4 bases from V and 0 bases from J, the junction contained 6 bases not matched to a gene. This CDR3 comprises 17 residues. As DNA, the CDR3 is TGTGCCAGCAGTGTGGACAGGTTTAGCTCTGGGGCCAACGTCCTGACTTTC. Translated, it gives CASSVDRFSSGANVLTF.

This clone was detected once. The chain combines TRBV7-9 with TRBJ2-7; TRBD2 might be the D (5 bases). Germline values: CDR1 SEHNR, CDR2 FQNEAQ (reference sequence). The CDR3 is 16 amino acids. The V end lost 2 bases, the J end lost 2 bases, and 16 bases lay between the germline ends. The CDR3: CASSLISGLRTYEQYF. The DNA for the CDR3 is TGTGCCAGCAGCTTAATTTCTGGACTGCGAACCTACGAGCAGTACTTC.

This clone was counted a single time. Mismatch with germline at one junction end may stem from a read error. The chain carries TRBV6-1 and TRBJ2-7; 7 bases agree with TRBD1. Germline assignment: CDR1 MNHNS and CDR2 SASEGT. The CDR3 runs to 16 residues. CDR3 bases: TGTGTCAGCAGTGAAAATCTCGGGACAGTGTTCTACGAGCAGTACTTC. This sequence encodes CVSSENLGTVFYEQYF.